In its sample, the clone carrying this T cell receptor beta chain was seen a few times. The antigen is unknown. The table came from immunoSEQ multiplex PCR; TCRdb's copy has only in-frame clones and leaves some out. The sample shows over 10,000 clones, under 95% of them seen only once. The time point is: pre-treatment baseline. Patients with prior systemic cancer treatment, concomitant immunosuppressants, or other active malignancies were excluded. The data were obtained in a study of blood T cell dynamics during melanoma immunotherapy. Study overall: Patients with metastatic melanoma got pembrolizumab or nivolumab-ipilimumab as first-line care.

V lost 1 base and J 0 bases, leaving 9 bases between the germline ends. Germline CDR1 MNHEY, CDR2 SMNVEV (reference sequence). The CDR3 has 15 residues. Whole-study findings and limits: The study could not tell melanoma-specific clones from general immune activation.

The specimen was effector memory CD8+ T cells from blood, collected from a patient treated with checkpoint blockade. This sequence was found in a human donor with melanoma. The rearrangement joins TRBV27 to TRBJ1-1; no reliable D call. The CDR3 region is CASSLWATMNTEAFF. In DNA form, the CDR3 reads TGTGCCAGCAGTTTATGGGCCACCATGAACACTGAAGCTTTCTTT.